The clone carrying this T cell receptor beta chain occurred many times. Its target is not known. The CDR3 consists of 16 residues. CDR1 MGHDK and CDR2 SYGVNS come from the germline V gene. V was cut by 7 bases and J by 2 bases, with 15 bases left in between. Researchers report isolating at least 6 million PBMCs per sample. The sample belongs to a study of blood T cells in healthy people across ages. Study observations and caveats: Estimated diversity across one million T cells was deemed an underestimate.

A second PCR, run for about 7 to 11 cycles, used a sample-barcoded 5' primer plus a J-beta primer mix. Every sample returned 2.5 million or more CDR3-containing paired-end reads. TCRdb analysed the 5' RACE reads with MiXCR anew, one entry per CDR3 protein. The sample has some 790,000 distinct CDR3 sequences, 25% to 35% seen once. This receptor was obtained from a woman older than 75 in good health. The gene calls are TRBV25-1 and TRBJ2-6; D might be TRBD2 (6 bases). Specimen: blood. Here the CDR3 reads CASTKTPGAGANVLTF. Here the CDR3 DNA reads TGTGCCAGCACCAAAACGCCGGGGGCTGGGGCCAACGTCCTGACTTTC.